The 15 T cell receptor beta chains in this list originate from one sample, sequenced in a study of blood T cell repertoires in COVID-19. The assay was immunoSEQ multiplex PCR, and TCRdb's table has in-frame clones only and misses some. The table records 60,000 to 70,000 clones, over 75% of them present only once. Sequencing was carried out using peripheral blood. The receptors stem from a man aged 50-59 years with acute or convalescent COVID-19.

The chain carries TRBV27 and TRBJ1-6; 7 bases align to TRBD1. V trimming: 4 bases; J trimming: 6 bases; junction bases outside the gene matches: 6. Germline CDR1 is MNHEY and CDR2 is SMNVEV (reference sequence). The CDR3 consists of 15 residues. The CDR3 sequence is CASSWGTESNSPLHF. The CDR3 DNA reads TGTGCCAGCAGTTGGGGGACAGAAAGTAATTCACCCCTCCACTTT.

The rearrangement uses TRBV9 and TRBJ1-5; D possibly corresponds to TRBD1 (6 bases). The V end lost 0 bases, the J end lost 11 bases, and 12 bases lay between the germline ends. Germline lookup yields CDR1 SGDLS and CDR2 YYNGEE. The CDR3 consists of 13 residues. The DNA of the CDR3 is TGTGCCAGCAGCGTAGGGCCTCAGGGGTCCCAGCATTTT. This codes for CASSVGPQGSQHF.

The genes are TRBV2 and TRBJ2-3; 13 positions match TRBD2. The CDR3 has 17 amino acids. CDR1 is SNHLY and CDR2 is FYNNEI in the germline V gene. The junction had 8 bases not matched to a gene; V was cut back by 2 bases and J by 6 bases. The CDR3 reads CASSERLAGGVGDTQYF. CDR3 DNA: TGTGCCAGCAGTGAAAGACTAGCGGGGGGTGTCGGGGATACGCAGTATTTT.

J is TRBJ2-5 and V is TRBV30, with a tentative D call TRBD1 (6 bases). V was cut by 4 bases and J by 5 bases, with 14 bases left in between. Germline V gene data show CDR1 as GTSNPN and CDR2 as SVGIG (reference sequence). The CDR3 has 13 amino acids. The CDR3 DNA sequence: TGTGCCTGGACTTGGGGGCTCGGGGAGACCCAGTACTTC. It specifies CAWTWGLGETQYF.

This rearrangement joins TRBV4-1 to TRBJ1-1; 10 nucleotides align to TRBD1. The CDR3 has 14 amino acids. From germline, CDR1 is MGHRA and CDR2 YSYEKL. V trimming: 1 base; J trimming: 7 bases; junction bases outside the gene matches: 3. The CDR3 is CASSQVGTGDEAFF. The CDR3 coding sequence is TGCGCCAGCAGCCAAGTCGGGACAGGGGATGAAGCTTTCTTT.

The V and J genes are TRBV5-1 and TRBJ2-7, with a weak D call TRBD1 (5 bases). V was trimmed by 0 bases and J by 2 bases, leaving 9 bases between them. This CDR3 region has 14 residues. Germline assignment: CDR1 SGHRS and CDR2 YFSETQ. CDR3 residues: CASSLAPGTYEQYV. The CDR3 DNA is TGCGCCAGCAGCTTGGCCCCAGGGACCTACGAGCAGTACGTC.

The chain links TRBV9 to TRBJ2-7; perhaps TRBD1 as D (6 bases). CDR3 length equals 15 residues. CDR1 is SGDLS and CDR2 is YYNGEE in the germline V gene. The V gene lost 1 base and the J gene lost 0 bases, with 11 bases spanning the gap. The chain's CDR3 is CASSVSGAPSYEQYF. DNA for the CDR3: TGTGCCAGCAGCGTATCAGGGGCGCCCTCCTACGAGCAGTACTTC.

This sequence joins TRBV7-3 and TRBJ1-5; 7 bases fit TRBD1. CDR3 size: 16 residues. Looked up from germline, CDR1 is SGHTA and CDR2 is FQGTGA. V gave up 4 bases and J gave up 4 bases; unmatched junction bases: 10. CDR3 in DNA: TGTGCCAGCAGCTCCGTATACAGGGGCCAAAATCAGCCCCAGCATTTT. Its protein product is CASSSVYRGQNQPQHF.

The rearrangement links TRBV5-4 to TRBJ2-7, with D perhaps matching TRBD1 (6 bases). V was trimmed by 1 base and J by 4 bases, leaving 15 bases between them. CDR1 and CDR2 from the germline V gene are SGHNT and YYREEE (reference sequence). This CDR3 contains 15 residues. The CDR3 loop reads CASSLTGIMRYEQYF. DNA for the CDR3: TGTGCCAGCAGCTTGACAGGGATAATGCGGTACGAGCAGTACTTC.

J is TRBJ1-5 and V is TRBV10-3, with D possibly being TRBD1 (6 bases). CDR3 length equals 14 residues. The ends were cut back, 10 bases at V and 11 bases at J, with 24 bases in the middle. Germline lookup yields CDR1 ENHRY and CDR2 SYGVKD. This CDR3 is CATWGRQGPPTQHF. The CDR3, as DNA: TGTGCCACCTGGGGCCGGCAGGGGCCCCCGACCCAGCATTTT.

V gene TRBV30 combines with J gene TRBJ1-3; possible D gene TRBD1, 6 bases. Germline assignment: CDR1 GTSNPN and CDR2 SVGIG (reference sequence). Deletions cut 4 bases from V and 4 bases from J, with 8 bases between. The CDR3 consists of 12 residues. The CDR3 is CAWTGDGNTIYF. CDR3 DNA: TGTGCCTGGACAGGGGACGGAAACACCATATATTTT.

The chain combines TRBV11-3 with TRBJ2-1; TRBD2 matches at 10 bases. This CDR3 has 17 residues. Germline V gene data show CDR1 as SGHNT and CDR2 as YENEEA. Germline trimming cut 5 bases from V and 2 bases from J; bases unmatched to any gene: 9. CDR3 region: CASSKLPGLATYNEQFF. CDR3 nucleotides: TGTGCCAGCAGCAAACTGCCGGGACTAGCGACCTACAATGAGCAGTTCTTC.

The chain joins TRBV5-4 to TRBJ2-5; TRBD2 agrees at 14 bases. J gave up 3 bases and V 4 bases, and 5 bases lay outside the gene matches. Germline V gives CDR1 SGHNT, CDR2 YYREEE (reference sequence). The CDR3 has 16 amino acids. CDR3 DNA sequence: TGTGCCAGCAGCCATCGGACTAGCGGGGGGAAAGAGACCCAGTACTTC. Protein product: CASSHRTSGGKETQYF.

The chain is built from TRBV6-1 and TRBJ1-6, with D maybe TRBD1 (5 bases). Germline V gene lookup returns CDR1 MNHNS and CDR2 SASEGT. The CDR3 extends over 13 amino acids. The V and J ends lost 3 bases and 11 bases respectively, with 11 bases between them. The CDR3 DNA is TGTGCCAGCAGTGATAGGGACTTGACACCCCTCCACTTT. It translates to CASSDRDLTPLHF.

The V gene is TRBV7-3, the J gene TRBJ2-2, with D perhaps matching TRBD1 (6 bases). V gave up 5 bases and J gave up 7 bases, with 14 bases separating them. The CDR3 is 14 amino acids. CDR1 is SGHTA, CDR2 FQGTGA, per germline. The CDR3 is CASSLHQDSGELFF. The CDR3, as DNA: TGTGCCAGCAGCCTACACCAGGACAGCGGGGAGCTGTTTTTT. Together with reference TRBV7-3 and TRBJ2-2, the CDR3 gives the full variable domain: GAGVSQTPSNKVTEKGKYVELRCDPISGHTALYWYRQSLGQGPEFLIYFQGTGAADDSGLPNDRFFAVRPEGSVSTLKIQRTERGDSAVYLCASSLHQDSGELFFGEGSRLTVL.